Below are 15 T cell receptor beta chains sequenced from a single sample in a study of breast tumors, draining lymph nodes, adjacent tissues. TCRdb reprocessed the multiplex PCR reads via MiXCR and lists one record per CDR3 protein. The sample includes tens of thousands of distinct CDR3 sequences, 23% of them seen just once. Specimen: breast tumor tissue. The receptors derive from a female donor with breast cancer. Some clones in this sample may be carry-over from other donors' samples.

This clonotype was counted many times. The chain combines TRBV5-1 with TRBJ1-3, with 7 nucleotides matching TRBD1. Looked up from germline, CDR1 is SGHRS and CDR2 is YFSETQ. Trimming removed 4 bases from V and 5 bases from J; junction bases left unmatched: 12. The CDR3 length is 16 residues. The CDR3 region is CASSPFPGQLRNTIYF. CDR3 sequence (DNA): TGCGCCAGCAGCCCTTTCCCGGGACAGCTACGAAACACCATATATTTT. The complete variable domain, with remaining parts taken from reference TRBV5-1 and TRBJ1-3, reads KAGVTQTPRYLIKTRGQQVTLSCSPISGHRSVSWYQQTPGQGLQFLFEYFSETQRNKGNFPGRFSGRQFSNSRSEMNVSTLELGDSALYLCASSPFPGQLRNTIYFGEGSWLTVV.

Ten or more counts support this clonotype. This chain connects TRBV20-1 to TRBJ2-6, with D perhaps TRBD1 (5 bases). This CDR3 has 14 amino acids. V was pared by 3 bases and J by 0 bases, with 6 bases between. Germline V gene lookup returns CDR1 DFQATT and CDR2 SNEGSKA (reference sequence). This CDR3 is CSASDSSGANVLTF. The CDR3 region has the DNA TGCAGTGCTAGTGACAGCTCTGGGGCCAACGTCCTGACTTTC.

This clonotype has a count of ten or more. The chain recombines TRBV3-1 with TRBJ2-7; either TRBD1 or TRBD2 may supply D (5 bases each). Looked up from germline, CDR1 is LGHDT and CDR2 is YNNKEL (reference sequence). The CDR3 spans 14 residues. V lost 2 bases and J lost 2, with 10 bases in between. CDR3 loop: CASSQRGGAYEQYF. In DNA form, the CDR3 reads TGTGCCAGCAGCCAACGGGGCGGAGCCTACGAGCAGTACTTC.

This clonotype was counted many times. The chain employs TRBV10-2 and TRBJ1-3, with a weak D call TRBD1 (5 bases). V dropped 4 bases and J dropped 1 base, with 11 bases sitting between them. The CDR3 loop spans 15 amino acids. Germline V gene data show CDR1 as WSHSY and CDR2 as SAAADI. This CDR3 is CASSAQGSSGNTIYF. The CDR3 nucleotides read TGCGCCAGCAGTGCCCAGGGAAGTTCTGGAAACACCATATATTTT.

V is TRBV12-3 or TRBV12-4 and J is TRBJ2-3; TRBD1 agrees at 8 bases. Trimming at V came to 5 bases and at J to 6 bases, leaving 13 bases not matched to a gene. The CDR3 covers 16 residues. The CDR3 is CASSPWTGPIWDTQYF. CDR3 in DNA: TGTGCCAGCAGTCCCTGGACAGGGCCAATATGGGATACGCAGTATTTT.

Many counts were recorded for this clonotype. The rearrangement uses TRBV4-1 and TRBJ2-3; 8 positions agree with TRBD2. The CDR3 covers 15 residues. The germline gives CDR1 MGHRA, CDR2 YSYEKL. J was trimmed by 9 bases and V by 1 base; bases with no gene match: 9. CDR3 protein: CASSQVQAGASTQYF. For the CDR3, the DNA is TGCGCCAGCAGCCAAGTGCAAGCGGGGGCTTCAACGCAGTATTTT.

Concerning this clonotype: Relative to the germline gene, one junction end is altered; a read error may explain this. This chain joins TRBV7-3 and TRBJ2-1, with 7 bases identical to TRBD2. Germline lookup yields CDR1 SGHTA and CDR2 FQGTGA. This CDR3 is 16 amino acids long. CDR3 sequence: CASSLTSVSSSNEQFF. CDR3 DNA: TGTGCCAGCAGCCTCACTAGCGTGAGCTCCTCCAATGAGCAGTTCTTC.

This clonotype has just a few counts. The chain recombines TRBV27 with TRBJ2-1; D gene uncertain. V lost 5 bases to trimming and J lost 7 bases, with 15 bases between them. CDR3 length equals 14 residues. From germline, CDR1 is MNHEY and CDR2 SMNVEV (reference sequence). The CDR3 bases are TGTGCCAGCAGTCACGGCCCAACGAGGAATGAGCAGTTCTTC. As protein: CASSHGPTRNEQFF.

In DNA, the CDR3 is TGTGCCAGCAGCTCACAGGGGCAAGAGACCCAGTACTTC. Amino acid sequence: CASSSQGQETQYF. V and J are TRBV7-9 and TRBJ2-5, with 7 bases identical to TRBD1. The CDR3 runs to 13 residues. The V segment lost 4 bases and the J segment 2 bases; nucleotides outside the gene matches: 1. Germline V gives CDR1 SEHNR, CDR2 FQNEAQ (reference sequence).

A note on this clonotype: Given a much more abundant clone one base away, this may be a read error. The chain employs TRBV5-8 and TRBJ2-5; 14 bases fit TRBD2. Losses at the gene ends were 4 bases for V and 4 bases for J; bases not matched to a gene: 6. The V gene's germline CDR1 is SGHTS and CDR2 YDEGEE. The CDR3 loop spans 16 amino acids. CDR3: CASSKGTSGGRETQYF. CDR3 coding DNA: TGTGCCAGCAGCAAAGGGACTAGCGGGGGTCGAGAGACCCAGTACTTC.

This clonotype was recorded at least ten times. V and J are TRBV6-5 and TRBJ2-7; D gene uncertain. The CDR3 totals 13 residues. Trimming removed 8 bases at V and 3 bases at J, with 14 bases between. Germline CDR1 reads MNHEY; CDR2 reads SVGAGI. The CDR3 DNA reads as TGTGCCAGCTCCTCGAGAATTAACTACGAGCAGTACTTC. Its protein is CASSSRINYEQYF.

Many counts were recorded for this clonotype. The chain uses TRBV10-3 and TRBJ2-1; D is unclear. V was shortened by 2 bases and J by 6 bases, with 2 bases between the two germline ends. This CDR3 has 11 amino acids. Germline V lookup: CDR1 ENHRY, CDR2 SYGVKD. CDR3 nucleotides: TGTGCCATCAGTGAGGGCAATGAGCAGTTCTTC. Encoded protein: CAISEGNEQFF.

The J gene is TRBJ2-1, the V gene TRBV7-9, with D possibly being TRBD1 (5 bases). Germline lookup yields CDR1 SEHNR and CDR2 FQNEAQ (reference sequence). V lost 1 base and J lost 10, with 11 bases in between. The CDR3 totals 13 residues. CDR3 DNA: TGTGCCAGCAGCTTAGTCTGGGGCGAAGAGCAGTTCTTC. Translating it yields CASSLVWGEEQFF.

Of note for this clonotype: A much larger clone lies one base from this, so it may be a read error. The rearrangement joins TRBV27 to TRBJ2-7; D is uncertain. Trimming took 6 bases from V and 5 from J, leaving 5 bases between them. This CDR3 contains 10 residues. Germline V gene sequence: CDR1 MNHEY, CDR2 SMNVEV (reference sequence). This CDR3 is CASRSHEQYF. The CDR3 region has the DNA TGTGCCAGCAGGTCCCACGAGCAGTACTTC.

This clonotype rates as large. The chain couples TRBV13 to TRBJ1-5, with a tentative D call TRBD1 (5 bases). Trimming left V 0 bases short and J 4 bases short, with 7 bases between. Germline V gene data show CDR1 as PRHDT and CDR2 as FYEKMQ (reference sequence). The CDR3 consists of 14 residues. The CDR3 coding sequence is TGTGCCAGCAGCTTAGGCCACAGGAATCAGCCCCAGCATTTT. It codes for CASSLGHRNQPQHF.